The 7 T cell receptor beta chains reported below all come from one sample, sequenced in a study of cytomegalovirus exposure and HLA in healthy donors. PCR was performed using 60 Vbeta and 13 Jbeta primers. Profiled with immunoSEQ multiplex PCR; TCRdb holds only in-frame clones, not every one. Here the sample spans 100,000 to 150,000 clones, about two thirds being singletons. Sequencing was carried out using PBMCs. The receptors stem from a man between 25 and 39 years old in good health and CMV-seronegative.

The rearrangement links TRBV11-2 to TRBJ2-3; D possibly corresponds to TRBD2 (6 bases). V dropped 3 bases and J dropped 2 bases, with 12 bases sitting between them. The CDR3 has 15 amino acids. CDR1 is SGHAT, CDR2 FQNNGV, per germline. CDR3: CASSLGGWLTDTQYF. The CDR3 nucleotides read TGTGCCAGCAGCTTGGGGGGTTGGCTCACAGATACGCAGTATTTT.

The chain links TRBV19 to TRBJ2-7; D might be TRBD2 (5 bases). Trimming pared 5 bases from V and 6 bases from J, leaving 14 bases between. Germline-derived CDR1 and CDR2 are LNHDA and SQIVND (reference sequence). The CDR3 extends over 13 amino acids. The CDR3 loop is CASSAGALLEQYF. For the CDR3, the DNA is TGTGCCAGTAGTGCGGGCGCCCTACTCGAGCAGTACTTC.

This clone was seen only once. V and J are TRBV6-1 and TRBJ1-2; D might be TRBD1 (5 bases). V was clipped by 7 bases and J by 4 bases, with 16 bases between them. This CDR3 comprises 14 residues. The germline gives CDR1 MNHNS, CDR2 SASEGT. Written as DNA, the CDR3 is TGTGCCAGCACCCTAGAGTGGGGGGGCTATGGCTACACCTTC. This codes for CASTLEWGGYGYTF.

The chain employs TRBV7-8 and TRBJ1-4; 9 bases are shared with TRBD1. The CDR3 totals 15 residues. V dropped 4 bases and J dropped 6; count of bases not matched to a gene: 6. Germline values: CDR1 SGHVS, CDR2 FQNEAQ. CDR3 protein: CASSYPGQGDEKLFF. The CDR3 DNA follows: TGTGCCAGCAGCTATCCGGGACAGGGCGATGAAAAACTGTTTTTT.

This clone was detected only a few times. CDR3 coding DNA: TGCGCCAGCACACAGGGTACGGCCTCCTACGAGCAGTACTTC. Translated, it gives CASTQGTASYEQYF. The chain has TRBV5-1 and TRBJ2-7; the D gene is possibly TRBD1 (6 bases). The CDR3 is 14 residues long. CDR1 SGHRS and CDR2 YFSETQ come from the germline V gene. V lost 6 bases and J lost 0, with 13 bases in between.

The sample holds a few counts of this clone. One end of the junction varies from germline; a read error may be responsible. The chain has TRBV7-7 and TRBJ2-1; TRBD1 matches 9 bases. The CDR3 spans 17 residues. Per the germline V gene, CDR1 is SSHAT and CDR2 is FNYEAQ (reference sequence). The CDR3 here is CASSFDDRGEIYNEQFF. In nucleotides, the CDR3 is TGTGCTAGCAGCTTCGACGACAGGGGGGAGATCTACAATGAGCAGTTCTTC.

The gene calls are TRBV18 and TRBJ2-3, with TRBD1 matching over 8 bases. CDR3 length equals 14 residues. Losses at the gene ends were 3 bases for V and 6 bases for J; bases not matched to a gene: 5. Germline CDR1 is KGHSH and CDR2 is LQKENI. Written as DNA, the CDR3 is TGTGCCAGCTCACCCGGACAGGGAAGGGATACGCAGTATTTT. Translated, it gives CASSPGQGRDTQYF.